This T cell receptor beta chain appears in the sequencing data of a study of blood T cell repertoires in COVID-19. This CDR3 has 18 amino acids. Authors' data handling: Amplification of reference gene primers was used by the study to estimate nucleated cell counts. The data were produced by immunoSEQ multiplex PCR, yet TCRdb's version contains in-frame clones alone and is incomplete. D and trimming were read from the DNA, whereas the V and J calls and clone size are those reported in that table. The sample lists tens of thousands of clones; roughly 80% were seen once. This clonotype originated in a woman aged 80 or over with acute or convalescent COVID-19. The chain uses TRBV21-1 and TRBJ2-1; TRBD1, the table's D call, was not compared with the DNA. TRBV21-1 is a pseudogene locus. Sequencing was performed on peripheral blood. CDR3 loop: CASSKASQGGCSYNEQFF. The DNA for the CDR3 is TGTGCCAGCAGCAAAGCGTCCCAGGGGGGCTGCTCCTACAATGAGCAGTTCTTC.